The text below deals with one T cell receptor (beta chain). The sample belongs to a study of cytomegalovirus exposure and HLA in healthy donors. This table comes from immunoSEQ multiplex PCR, and its TCRdb copy is limited to in-frame clones, with some not included. This table holds about 150,000 clones, more than 70% found once. CDR1 and CDR2 (germline): GTSNPN, SVGIG (reference sequence). This CDR3 spans 17 amino acids. V shed 3 bases and J 2 bases; nucleotides not matched to a gene: 16. The sequenced sample was PBMCs. V is TRBV30 and J is TRBJ2-7; 7 positions match TRBD1. This sequence originates from a human donor in good health. The CDR3 coding sequence is TGTGCCTGGAGCCGGCCGTCGACAGGGTTTAAGACCTACGAGCAGTACTTC. It encodes CAWSRPSTGFKTYEQYF. The whole variable domain, filled in from reference TRBV30 and TRBJ2-7, reads SQTIHQWPATLVQPVGSPLSLECTVEGTSNPNLYWYRQAAGRGLQLLFYSVGIGQISSEVPQNLSASRPQDRQFILSSKKLLLSDSGFYLCAWSRPSTGFKTYEQYFGPGTRLTVT.